Here is one T cell receptor beta chain with its context. Its antigen is not known. The record originates from a study of CD8 T cells in ankylosing spondylitis. TCRdb re-derived calls from the 5' RACE reads in MiXCR, one entry per CDR3 protein. The sample includes around 890,000 distinct CDR3 sequences, about 10% of them seen just once. CDR3 length: 14 amino acids. Trimming took 6 bases from V and 2 from J, leaving 13 bases between them. Germline V gene sequence: CDR1 MNHNS, CDR2 SASEGT. Findings of the study overall: Ankylosing spondylitis blood appeared to carry a characteristic TCR beta motif of eight or nine highly homologous variants. Reportedly, disease-linked clones are significantly enriched in ankylosing spondylitis patients' matched synovial fluid. Before this, some motif variants had been reported in reactive arthritis synovial fluid and blood. Peripheral blood samples showed relatively rare disease-linked clones, and these clones were CD8+.

The chain uses TRBV6-1 and TRBJ1-1, with D hard to call. The sample taken for sequencing was blood, either unsorted or a sorted T cell fraction (not recorded which). The source of this sequence is a male donor with ankylosing spondylitis. The CDR3 protein is CASSSLSLNTEAFF. DNA for the CDR3: TGTGCCAGCAGCTCCCTTTCCCTTAACACTGAAGCTTTCTTT.